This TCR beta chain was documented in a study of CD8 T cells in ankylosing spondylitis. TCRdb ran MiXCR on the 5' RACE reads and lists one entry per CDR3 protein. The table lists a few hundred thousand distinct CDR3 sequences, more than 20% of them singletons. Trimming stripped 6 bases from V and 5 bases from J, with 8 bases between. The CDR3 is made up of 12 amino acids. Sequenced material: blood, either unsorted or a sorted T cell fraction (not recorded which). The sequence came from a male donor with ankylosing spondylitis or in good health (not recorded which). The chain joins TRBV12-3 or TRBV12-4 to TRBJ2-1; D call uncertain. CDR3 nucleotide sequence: TGTGCCAGCAGCTTTCAGGACAATGAGCAGTTCTTC. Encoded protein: CASSFQDNEQFF.